This TCR beta chain was sequenced for a study of PD-L1 blockade in urothelial cancer. For this clone: No antigen is known for it.

Data came from immunoSEQ multiplex PCR; TCRdb stores just in-frame clones and leaves some out. The sample consists of 20,000 to 25,000 clones, roughly 89% of them appearing once. Study conclusions and caveats: Below-median blood TCR clonality before treatment forecast better survival.

CDR1 and CDR2 from the germline V gene are GTSNPN and SVGIG (reference sequence). V shed 0 bases and J shed 4 bases, with 7 bases lying between them. The CDR3 totals 12 residues. Patients each gave 1 to 8 samples, pretreatment and on-treatment. The chain couples TRBV30 to TRBJ2-7; D remains ambiguous. The input for sequencing was PBMCs, taken around atezolizumab (anti-PD-L1) treatment. The clonotype was recovered from a man aged 45 to 65 with urothelial cancer. The CDR3: CAWSVYSYEQYF. The CDR3 DNA reads TGTGCCTGGAGTGTCTACTCGTACGAGCAGTACTTC.